This section outlines one T cell receptor beta chain sequence together with its context. Its antigen remains unknown. The sample is drawn from a study of cytomegalovirus exposure and HLA in healthy donors. 60 Vbeta and 13 Jbeta primers were used in PCR. Some clones are missing from TCRdb's copy, which holds only in-frame ones; the method was immunoSEQ multiplex PCR. This table holds fewer than 200,000 clones, 65% to 85% found once. General observations from the study: Across donors, most TCRs were seen rarely, yet some public ones were widespread. A later analysis reported that several of the most significant clusters appeared to be linked to common viral pathogens, among them Epstein-Barr virus.

The CDR3 consists of 14 residues. Per the germline V gene, CDR1 is LNHDA and CDR2 is SQIVND (reference sequence). The germline V and J ends were trimmed by 5 bases and 3 bases, with 11 bases remaining between them. Sequencing was done on a sample of PBMCs. The chain recombines TRBV19 with TRBJ1-5, with TRBD1 as a possible D gene (6 bases). The sequence was collected from a woman aged 45-65 years in good health and CMV-seropositive. This chain's CDR3 is CASSGQTFNQPQHF. The CDR3 coding sequence is TGTGCCAGTAGTGGACAGACGTTCAATCAGCCCCAGCATTTT.